The 19 T cell receptor beta chains below all came from one sample that was sequenced in a study of tumor-infiltrating lymphocytes in primary liver carcinoma. Both blood RNA, taken from unsorted whole blood, and germline DNA were extracted. TCR beta cDNA was reverse-transcribed from around 0.55 ug of total RNA. The reaction used a constant-region primer and ProtoScript II reverse transcriptase. Libraries for TCR beta were built through three nested multiplex PCR rounds, which together made up a slightly modified ARM-PCR procedure. For around 9 cycles apiece, the opening two PCR rounds ran with TRBV1-TRBV30 forward primers and a C-beta reverse primer. TCRdb redid the calling of the multiplex PCR reads with MiXCR, one entry per CDR3 protein. In the table there are about 300,000 distinct CDR3 sequences, about 60% of which are singletons. Input material: peripheral blood. The receptors originated from a man in his forties or fifties with primary liver carcinoma and hepatitis B virus infection.

V usage is TRBV6-1 and J usage is TRBJ2-3; D is unclear. The V end lost 8 bases, the J end lost 3 bases, and 15 bases lay between the germline ends. Germline CDR1 and CDR2: MNHNS and SASEGT. CDR3 length: 14 amino acids. In DNA form, the CDR3 reads TGTGCCAGCGCCCGACCAGCGTTAACAGATACGCAGTATTTT. Translated: CASARPALTDTQYF.

The chain uses TRBV19 and TRBJ2-2; D possibly corresponds to TRBD1 (5 bases). CDR3 size: 13 residues. The germline V gene has CDR1 LNHDA and CDR2 SQIVND (reference sequence). V was pared by 3 bases and J by 7 bases, with 9 bases between. CDR3 nucleotide sequence: TGTGCCAGTAGTATTCCCCAGGGCGGGGAGCTGTTTTTT. It translates to CASSIPQGGELFF.

A note on this clonotype: This may stem from a read error, because a much larger clone lies one nucleotide away. The chain carries TRBV6-1 and TRBJ2-2; 12 bases are a match to TRBD2. The germline gives CDR1 MNHNS, CDR2 SASEGT. The CDR3 runs to 17 residues. CDR3 residues: CASKGGLAGLSTGELLF. The DNA for the CDR3 is TGTGCCAGCAAGGGTGGACTAGCGGGACTAAGTACCGGGGAGCTGCTTTTT.

This rearrangement joins TRBV4-2 to TRBJ1-2; the match to TRBD1 covers 9 bases. Per the germline V gene, CDR1 is LGHNA and CDR2 is YNFKEQ. V was clipped by 11 bases and J by 7 bases; unmatched bases: 17. The CDR3 has 15 amino acids. As DNA, the CDR3 is TGTGCCGGCATCCCCAACCAACAGGGGGCCAGTGGCTACACCTTC. Translated: CAGIPNQQGASGYTF.

Remarks on this clonotype: Mismatch with germline at one junction end may stem from a read error. The chain joins TRBV6-5 to TRBJ1-4; D might be TRBD1 (5 bases). The CDR3 totals 13 residues. The V gene's germline CDR1 is MNHEY and CDR2 SVGAGI. The CDR3 DNA reads TGTGCCAGCAGAAGGGACGGCAATGAAGAACTGTTTTTT. As protein: CASRRDGNEELFF.

This clonotype was counted many times. V usage is TRBV11-2 and J usage is TRBJ2-3; D is possibly TRBD1 or TRBD2 (6 bases each). V shed 0 bases and J shed 2 bases, with 12 bases lying between them. This CDR3 is 16 amino acids long. The germline V gene encodes CDR1 SGHAT and CDR2 FQNNGV. The CDR3 DNA is TGTGCCAGCAGCTTAGACCCTGGGGGGCTCACAGATACGCAGTATTTT. This codes for CASSLDPGGLTDTQYF.

Note on this clonotype: Compared with germline, one end of the junction differs, possibly owing to a read error. CDR3 DNA: TGTGCCAGCAGTCGCAGGACAGGTTACTATAATTCACTCCTCCACTTT. This encodes CASSRRTGYYNSLLHF. The rearrangement uses TRBV6-5 and TRBJ1-6; 7 bases are shared with TRBD1. The CDR3 extends over 16 amino acids. CDR1 and CDR2 from the germline V gene are MNHEY and SVGAGI.

Comments on this clonotype: One junction end disagrees with the germline gene, perhaps due to a read error. The chain uses TRBV6-6 and TRBJ2-3; 8 nucleotides agree with TRBD2. This CDR3 is 14 amino acids long. Germline V gives CDR1 MNHNY, CDR2 SVGAGI (reference sequence). The CDR3, as DNA: TGTGCCAACAGAGCGCGGGAGGACACAGATACGCAATATTTT. Translation gives CANRAREDTDTQYF.

This clonotype was counted ten times or more. The junction differs from germline at one of its ends, possibly a read error. The chain is built from TRBV11-2 and TRBJ1-6; D gene unclear. The CDR3 runs to 15 residues. Germline V gene data show CDR1 as SGHAT and CDR2 as FQNNGV. CDR3 coding DNA: TGTGCCAGCAGCTTAGGTATAGCGTCGAATTCACCCCCCCACTTT. This codes for CASSLGIASNSPPHF.

On this clonotype: This may be a read error, as it is one base from a much larger clone. V is TRBV29-1 and J is TRBJ1-2; TRBD1 matches 9 bases. The CDR3 contains 13 residues. Germline loops: CDR1 SQVTM, CDR2 ANQGSEA. Trimming cost V 6 bases and J 6 bases; bases outside gene matches: 8. In nucleotides, the CDR3 is TGCAGCGTCTATCGACAGGGGGAGGATGGCTACACCTTC. Protein product: CSVYRQGEDGYTF. The full variable domain, with the rest looked up from reference TRBV29-1 and TRBJ1-2, is SAVISQKPSRDICQRGTSLTIQCQVDSQVTMMFWYRQQPGQSLTLIATANQGSEATYESGFVIDKFPISRPNLTFSTLTVSNMSPEDSSIYLCSVYRQGEDGYTFGSGTRLTVV.

A note on this clonotype: The junction and the germline gene differ at one end; a read error may be behind it. The chain uses TRBV4-1 and TRBJ1-2; maybe TRBD1 (5 bases). The CDR3 is 13 residues long. Germline CDR1 is MGHRA and CDR2 is YSYEKL. The chain's CDR3 is CASNPGPVYGYTF. Written as DNA, the CDR3 is TGCGCCAGCAACCCGGGGCCAGTCTATGGTTACACCTTC.

This clonotype occurred many times. V is TRBV6-1 and J is TRBJ1-2, with D hard to call. The CDR3 length is 13 residues. CDR1 is MNHNS and CDR2 is SASEGT in the germline V gene. Trimming pared 7 bases from V and 8 bases from J, leaving 17 bases between. In DNA, the CDR3 is TGTGCCAGCAATGACTGGGGTCTTGGCGGCTACACCTTC. Translation: CASNDWGLGGYTF.

This clonotype was counted a few times. The chain recombines TRBV5-1 with TRBJ2-2; 10 bases match TRBD2. This CDR3 contains 17 residues. V lost 0 bases, J lost 3 bases, and 5 bases stayed unmatched. The V gene's germline CDR1 is SGHRS and CDR2 YFSETQ. CDR3 residues: CASSLEGLAWDTGELFF. The CDR3 nucleotides are TGCGCCAGCAGCTTGGAGGGACTAGCGTGGGACACCGGGGAGCTGTTTTTT. The full variable domain, with the rest looked up from reference TRBV5-1 and TRBJ2-2, is KAGVTQTPRYLIKTRGQQVTLSCSPISGHRSVSWYQQTPGQGLQFLFEYFSETQRNKGNFPGRFSGRQFSNSRSEMNVSTLELGDSALYLCASSLEGLAWDTGELFFGEGSRLTVL.

About this clonotype: This is likely a read error, given that the CDR3 carries no conserved phenylalanine or tryptophan at its end. The CDR3 is CASRFGNIQYS. In DNA form, the CDR3 reads TGTGCCAGCAGATTTGGAAACATTCAGTACTCC. The chain has TRBV11-1 and TRBJ2-4; D uncertain. The germline gives CDR1 SGHAT, CDR2 FQDESV (reference sequence). The V end lost 6 bases, the J end lost 6 bases, and 6 bases lay between the germline ends. This CDR3 is 11 amino acids long.

With respect to this clonotype: A much larger clonotype is one base distant, so this may be a read error. The chain carries TRBV4-1 and TRBJ1-1; D is unclear. Trimming stripped 5 bases from V and 7 bases from J, with 14 bases between. The CDR3 covers 13 residues. The germline V gene has CDR1 MGHRA and CDR2 YSYEKL. The CDR3 region has the DNA TGCGCCAGCAGCACCGGTCACGGCCTTGAAGCTTTCTTT. It is translated as CASSTGHGLEAFF.

The chain joins TRBV5-4 to TRBJ2-3; D gene uncertain. V was pared by 0 bases and J by 8 bases, with 13 bases between. The CDR3 has 14 residues. From germline, CDR1 is SGHNT and CDR2 YYREEE (reference sequence). The CDR3 here is CASSLAGAVVTQYF. The CDR3 region has the DNA TGTGCCAGCAGCTTGGCCGGCGCCGTGGTTACGCAGTATTTT. The variable domain in full, with the rest retrieved from reference TRBV5-4 and TRBJ2-3, is ETGVTQSPTHLIKTRGQQVTLRCSSQSGHNTVSWYQQALGQGPQFIFQYYREEENGRGNFPPRFSGLQFPNYSSELNVNALELDDSALYLCASSLAGAVVTQYFGPGTRLTVL.

In the case of this clonotype: A read error may explain this, as a much larger clone is one base away. This chain connects TRBV12-3 or TRBV12-4 to TRBJ2-3, with D perhaps matching TRBD2 (6 bases). CDR3 size: 17 residues. The CDR3 nucleotides are TGTGTCAGCAGAAGAACACCTAGCGATACCCGGGTGGGTACGCAGTATTTT. It specifies CVSRRTPSDTRVGTQYF.

As DNA, the CDR3 is TGTGCCAGCAGCTGGAACCGACCCGAGCAGTACTTC. Translating gives CASSWNRPEQYF. The rearrangement uses TRBV12-3 or TRBV12-4 and TRBJ2-7; D gene ambiguous. V shed 6 bases and J shed 6 bases, with 12 bases lying between them. There are 12 residues in the CDR3.

This chain links TRBV9 with TRBJ2-1; no definite D call. The V end lost 0 bases, the J end lost 12 bases, and 13 bases lay between the germline ends. The CDR3 has 13 residues. Germline V CDR1 and CDR2: SGDLS, YYNGEE. Here the CDR3 reads CASSVGDEGRQFF. Written as DNA, the CDR3 is TGTGCCAGCAGCGTAGGCGACGAAGGTAGGCAGTTCTTC.